Below, one TCR beta chain is given with its context. Trimming took 3 bases from V and 3 from J, leaving 12 bases between them. The germline V gene has CDR1 SGHAT and CDR2 FQNNGV. The length of the CDR3 is 14 residues. These data are taken from a study of blood T cell repertoires in COVID-19. On the study more broadly: Acute-phase and convalescent COVID-19 samples originated in the United States, Italy and Spain.

Authors' data handling: It was from reference gene primer amplification that nucleated cell counts were estimated. Profiling relied on immunoSEQ multiplex PCR, and the TCRdb table lists in-frame clones only, not all of them. That table gives V, J and clone size, and the DNA gave D and trimming. Seen here are roughly 330,000 clones, more than 80% observed once, and the top ten hold 5% to 7%. Sequenced: peripheral blood. The sequence derives from a man aged 18-30 years who had recovered from COVID-19. The V and J genes are TRBV11-2 and TRBJ2-7; D is possibly TRBD2 (6 bases). CDR3 region: CASSFGTWSYEQYF. CDR3 DNA sequence: TGTGCCAGCAGCTTCGGGACTTGGAGCTACGAGCAGTACTTC.